The 10 T cell receptor beta chains given below trace back to one sample, sequenced in a study of spatial heterogeneity in lung cancer. Study results and limitations: It was found that expanded intratumoral alpha and beta TCR counts tracked tumor mutation counts.

TCRdb re-called the 5' RACE reads through MiXCR, storing one row per CDR3 protein. The sample includes approximately 7,800 distinct CDR3 sequences, around 8.4% of them seen just once. Time point: sample taken at primary tumor resection. No antigen is known for these receptors. Source: lung tumor tissue, taken at surgery. These receptors all come from a male donor with early-stage non-small cell lung cancer.

This clonotype is categorized as medium-sized (0.01 to 0.1%). As DNA, the CDR3 is TGCAGCGTTGTTGGGCAGGGGAGGCGGGAGAACCGGAATGAGCAGTTCTTC. The encoded protein is CSVVGQGRRENRNEQFF. V and J are TRBV29-1 and TRBJ2-1, with D possibly TRBD2 on 7 matching bases. Per the germline V gene, CDR1 is SQVTM and CDR2 is ANQGSEA. The CDR3 covers 17 residues. Trimming took 4 bases from V and 7 from J, leaving 26 bases between them.

This clonotype was detected only a few times. The chain has TRBV20-1 and TRBJ2-3, with 12 bases identical to TRBD2. Germline V gene data show CDR1 as DFQATT and CDR2 as SNEGSKA (reference sequence). V dropped 3 bases and J dropped 6; count of bases not matched to a gene: 10. The CDR3 covers 16 residues. The CDR3 loop is CSASRRLAGVSDTQYF. CDR3 nucleotide sequence: TGCAGTGCTAGCCGAAGACTAGCGGGAGTATCTGATACGCAGTATTTT.

This clonotype has a count of ten or more. This chain joins TRBV7-2 and TRBJ2-1; D gene ambiguous. The CDR3 has 14 amino acids. The V end was cut by 3 bases, the J end by 4 bases, with 10 bases between. Per germline, CDR1 SGHTA and CDR2 FQGNSA. CDR3 nucleotides: TGTGCCAGCAGCTTGGCTACGGAATACAATGAGCAGTTCTTC. Amino acids: CASSLATEYNEQFF.

This clonotype showed up many times. V gene TRBV5-1 combines with J gene TRBJ2-1, with D perhaps being TRBD1 or TRBD2 (5 bases each). Germline loops: CDR1 SGHRS, CDR2 YFSETQ. The CDR3 runs to 14 residues. The V end lost 4 bases, the J end lost 0 bases, and 8 bases lay between the germline ends. The CDR3 DNA reads as TGCGCCAGCAGCGAGGGGAACTCCTACAATGAGCAGTTCTTC. It yields the protein CASSEGNSYNEQFF.

In its sample, this clonotype ranks as medium-sized (0.01 to 0.1%). The V and J genes are TRBV7-2 and TRBJ1-2, with 10 bases aligning to TRBD1. Trimming took 5 bases from V and 4 from J; bases not matched to a gene: 10. This CDR3 is built from 16 residues. Germline V gene data show CDR1 as SGHTA and CDR2 as FQGNSA. CDR3 coding DNA: TGTGCCAGCAGCGTTCGACAGGGGGCGTCATCCTATGGCTACACCTTC. It yields the protein CASSVRQGASSYGYTF.

This clonotype was detected many times. The V call is TRBV4-3, the J call TRBJ2-3; 7 nucleotides line up with TRBD1. This CDR3 is built from 13 residues. From germline, CDR1 is LGHNA and CDR2 YSLEER. V trimming: 4 bases; J trimming: 3 bases; junction bases outside the gene matches: 1. This chain's CDR3 is CASSPTGTDTQYF. The CDR3 nucleotides read TGCGCCAGCAGCCCGACAGGGACAGATACGCAGTATTTT.

Within the sample, this clonotype is medium-sized. The V call is TRBV7-2, the J call TRBJ2-3; 7 bases match TRBD2. The CDR3 covers 14 residues. Germline V gene sequence: CDR1 SGHTA, CDR2 FQGNSA. V was clipped by 0 bases and J by 3 bases; unmatched bases: 0. CDR3: CASSLARGTDTQYF. CDR3 nucleotides: TGTGCCAGCAGCTTAGCGCGGGGGACAGATACGCAGTATTTT.

By proportion, this clonotype is medium-sized. The chain combines TRBV5-1 with TRBJ2-1; TRBD2 matches 9 bases. CDR1 SGHRS and CDR2 YFSETQ come from the germline V gene. V lost 8 bases and J lost 2; bases outside the gene matches: 11. The CDR3 is made up of 16 amino acids. The CDR3 sequence: CASTPDLAGAYNEQFF. CDR3 nucleotides: TGCGCCAGTACACCCGACTTAGCGGGAGCCTACAATGAGCAGTTCTTC.

This clonotype was counted many times. The chain combines TRBV18 with TRBJ1-4; unclear D gene. V was clipped by 8 bases and J by 4 bases, with 11 bases between them. The germline gives CDR1 KGHSH, CDR2 LQKENI. The CDR3 loop spans 13 amino acids. The CDR3 region has the DNA TGTGCCAGCGCGGACGGCTTTAATGAAAAACTGTTTTTT. Translation: CASADGFNEKLFF.

There are many counts of this clonotype. V usage is TRBV6-5 and J usage is TRBJ2-1; D is unresolved. Germline V gives CDR1 MNHEY, CDR2 SVGAGI. This CDR3 has 17 amino acids. V lost 0 bases and J lost 3, with 15 bases in between. CDR3 sequence (DNA): TGTGCCAGCAGTTACTCGACGCCCCGAGGCCTCTACAATGAGCAGTTCTTC. Translation: CASSYSTPRGLYNEQFF.